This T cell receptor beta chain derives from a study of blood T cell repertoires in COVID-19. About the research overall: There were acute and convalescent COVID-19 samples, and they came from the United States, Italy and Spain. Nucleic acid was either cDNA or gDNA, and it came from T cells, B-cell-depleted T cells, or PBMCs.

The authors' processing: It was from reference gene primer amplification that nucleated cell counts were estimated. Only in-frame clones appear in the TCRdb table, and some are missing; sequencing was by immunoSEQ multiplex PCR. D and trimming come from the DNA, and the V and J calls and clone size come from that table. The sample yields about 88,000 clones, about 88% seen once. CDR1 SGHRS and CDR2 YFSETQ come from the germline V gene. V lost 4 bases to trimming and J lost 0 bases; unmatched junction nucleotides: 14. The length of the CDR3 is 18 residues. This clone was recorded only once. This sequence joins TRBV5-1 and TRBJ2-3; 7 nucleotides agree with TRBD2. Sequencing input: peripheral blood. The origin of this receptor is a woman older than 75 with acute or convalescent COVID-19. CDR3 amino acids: CASSPEPLAEASTDTQYF. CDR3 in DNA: TGCGCCAGCAGCCCGGAGCCCCTAGCGGAAGCTAGCACAGATACGCAGTATTTT.